The source of this T cell receptor (beta chain) is a study of cytomegalovirus exposure and HLA in healthy donors. Concerning this clone: The antigen remains undetermined.

Primers: 60 Vbeta forward and 13 Jbeta reverse. The data were produced by immunoSEQ multiplex PCR, yet TCRdb's version contains in-frame clones alone and is incomplete. The sample consists of about 180,000 clones, roughly 80% of them appearing once. Whole-study findings and limits: The authors enumerated around 150 TCR beta chains as linked to cytomegalovirus.

The germline V gene encodes CDR1 SGHDT and CDR2 YYEEEE. The V gene lost 0 bases and the J gene lost 3 bases, with 13 bases spanning the gap. The CDR3 is 15 residues long. Sequenced: PBMCs. The TCR was taken from a man aged 35 to 55 in good health and CMV-seronegative. This chain links TRBV5-6 with TRBJ2-7; D might be TRBD1 (5 bases). As DNA, the CDR3 is TGTGCCAGCAGCTTGGAATCTAGGGGAATCTACGAGCAGTACTTC. It specifies CASSLESRGIYEQYF.